This T cell receptor (beta chain) was profiled in a study of T cells in Graves' hyperthyroidism and ophthalmopathy. Overall study context: It was at initial diagnosis, before any treatment, that peripheral blood was collected.

Diagnosis of hyperthyroidism was new in patients aged 18 to 65, and its duration was under 2 months. Exclusion of a patient resulted from uncontrolled infection, other autoimmune disease, pregnancy or lactation. Overall study results and limits: Median prediction lead before ophthalmopathy onset was around 6.9 months with the model.

Amplification of TCR beta CDR3 regions used RNA as the template. The TCR CDR3 was amplified in a first-round RT-PCR using the HTBI primer set. Each CDR3 protein is one row after TCRdb ran MiXCR on the multiplex PCR reads. The profile covers a few hundred thousand distinct CDR3 sequences, with just over 14% appearing a single time and less than 15% taken by the ten largest. This clonotype was detected ten times or more. Its antigen is not identified. Trimming cost V 2 bases and J 6 bases, with 13 bases left between them. The CDR3 length is 15 residues. This receptor was identified in a woman aged 35 to 49 with Graves' hyperthyroidism that later progressed to Graves' ophthalmopathy. The rearrangement uses TRBV12-3 or TRBV12-4 and TRBJ2-2; D is perhaps TRBD2 (5 bases). Sequencing used blood. For the CDR3, the DNA is TGTGCCAGCAGTTTACGTACGGGATCCCCCGGGGAGCTGTTTTTT. Its translation is CASSLRTGSPGELFF.